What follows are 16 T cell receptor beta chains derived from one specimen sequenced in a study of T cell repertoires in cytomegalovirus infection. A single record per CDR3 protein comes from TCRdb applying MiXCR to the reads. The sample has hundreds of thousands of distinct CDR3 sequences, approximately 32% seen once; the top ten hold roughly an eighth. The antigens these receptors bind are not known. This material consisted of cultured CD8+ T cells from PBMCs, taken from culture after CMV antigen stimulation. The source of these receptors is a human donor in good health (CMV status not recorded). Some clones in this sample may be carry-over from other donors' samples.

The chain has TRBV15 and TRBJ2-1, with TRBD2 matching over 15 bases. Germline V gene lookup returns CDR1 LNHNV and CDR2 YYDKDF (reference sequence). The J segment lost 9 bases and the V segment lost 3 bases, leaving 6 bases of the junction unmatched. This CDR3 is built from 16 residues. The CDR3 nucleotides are TGTGCCACCAGCAGCGGACTAGCGGGGGGGCCGGGTGAGCAGTTCTTC. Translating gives CATSSGLAGGPGEQFF.

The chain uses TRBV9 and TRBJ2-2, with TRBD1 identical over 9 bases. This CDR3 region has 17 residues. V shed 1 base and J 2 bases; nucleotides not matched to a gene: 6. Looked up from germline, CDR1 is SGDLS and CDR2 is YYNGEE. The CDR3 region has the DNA TGTGCCAGCAGCGTACCCCGGGACAGGGATAACACCGGGGAGCTGTTTTTT. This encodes CASSVPRDRDNTGELFF.

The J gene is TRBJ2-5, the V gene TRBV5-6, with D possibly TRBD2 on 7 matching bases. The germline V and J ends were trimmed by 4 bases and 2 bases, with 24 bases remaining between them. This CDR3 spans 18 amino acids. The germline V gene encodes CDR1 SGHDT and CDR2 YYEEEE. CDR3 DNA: TGTGCCAGCAGCCTCCACTATCGGGGGGCCATACCTCAAGAGACCCAGTACTTC. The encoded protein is CASSLHYRGAIPQETQYF.

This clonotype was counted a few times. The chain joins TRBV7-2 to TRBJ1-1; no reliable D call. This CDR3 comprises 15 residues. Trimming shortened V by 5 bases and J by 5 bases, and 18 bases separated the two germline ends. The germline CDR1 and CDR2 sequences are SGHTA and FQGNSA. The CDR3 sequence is CASSIFPEGNTEAFF. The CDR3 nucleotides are TGTGCCAGCAGCATTTTCCCTGAGGGAAATACTGAAGCTTTCTTT.

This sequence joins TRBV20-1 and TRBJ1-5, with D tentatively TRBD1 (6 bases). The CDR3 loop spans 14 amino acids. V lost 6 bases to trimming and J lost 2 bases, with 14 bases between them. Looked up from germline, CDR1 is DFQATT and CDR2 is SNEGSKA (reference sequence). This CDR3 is CSATHREGNQPQHF. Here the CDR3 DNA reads TGCAGTGCCACCCACAGGGAAGGCAATCAGCCCCAGCATTTT.

The CDR3: CASSPATGGYEQYF. The DNA of the CDR3 is TGTGCCAGCAGCCCCGCGACAGGGGGCTACGAGCAGTACTTC. The rearrangement joins TRBV7-9 to TRBJ2-7; 9 bases are shared with TRBD1. Per the germline V gene, CDR1 is SEHNR and CDR2 is FQNEAQ (reference sequence). The CDR3 is 14 residues long. Trimming at V came to 5 bases and at J to 3 bases, leaving 5 bases not matched to a gene.

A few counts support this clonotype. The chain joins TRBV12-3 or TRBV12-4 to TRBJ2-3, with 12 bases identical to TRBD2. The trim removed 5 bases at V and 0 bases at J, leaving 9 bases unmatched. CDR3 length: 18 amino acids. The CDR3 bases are TGTGCCAGCAGTCGCCCGACTAGCGGGGGTACTAGCACAGATACGCAGTATTTT. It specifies CASSRPTSGGTSTDTQYF.

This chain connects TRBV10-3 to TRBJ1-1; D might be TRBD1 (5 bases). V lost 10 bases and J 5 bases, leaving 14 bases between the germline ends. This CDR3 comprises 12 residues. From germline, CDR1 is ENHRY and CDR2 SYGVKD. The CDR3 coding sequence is TGTGCCAGCCGTCCAGGGCGGACTGAAGCTTTCTTT. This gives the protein CASRPGRTEAFF.

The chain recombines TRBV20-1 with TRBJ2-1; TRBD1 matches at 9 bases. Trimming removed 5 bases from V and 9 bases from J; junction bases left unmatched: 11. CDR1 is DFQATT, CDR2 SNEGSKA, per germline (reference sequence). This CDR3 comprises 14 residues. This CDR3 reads CSARLDGQGTEQFF. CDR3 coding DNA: TGCAGTGCTCGGCTGGACGGACAGGGGACTGAGCAGTTCTTC.

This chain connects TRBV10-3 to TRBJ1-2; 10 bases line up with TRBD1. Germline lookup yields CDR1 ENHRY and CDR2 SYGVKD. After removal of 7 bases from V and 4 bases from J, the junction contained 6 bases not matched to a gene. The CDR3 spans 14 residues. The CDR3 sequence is CAIKGQGQTYGYTF. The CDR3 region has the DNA TGTGCCATCAAGGGACAGGGGCAAACCTATGGCTACACCTTC.

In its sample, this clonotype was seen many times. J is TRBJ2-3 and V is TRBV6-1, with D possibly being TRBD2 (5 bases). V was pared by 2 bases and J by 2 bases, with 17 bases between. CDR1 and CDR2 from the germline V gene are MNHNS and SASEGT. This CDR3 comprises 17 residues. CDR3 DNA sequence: TGTGCCAGCAGTGAATGGACTTTAGCGATAGACACAGATACGCAGTATTTT. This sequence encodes CASSEWTLAIDTDTQYF.

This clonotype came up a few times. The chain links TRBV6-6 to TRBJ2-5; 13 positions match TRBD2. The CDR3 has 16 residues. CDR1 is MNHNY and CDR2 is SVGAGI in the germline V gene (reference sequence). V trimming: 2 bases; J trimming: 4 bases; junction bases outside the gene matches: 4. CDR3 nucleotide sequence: TGTGCCAGCAGTTACGGCGGACTAGCGGGGGTAGAGACCCAGTACTTC. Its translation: CASSYGGLAGVETQYF.

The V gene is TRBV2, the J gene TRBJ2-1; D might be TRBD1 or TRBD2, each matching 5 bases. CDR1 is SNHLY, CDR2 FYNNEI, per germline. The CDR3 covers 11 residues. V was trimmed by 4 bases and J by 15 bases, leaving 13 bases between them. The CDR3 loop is CASSGRGPGFF. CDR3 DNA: TGTGCCAGCAGTGGACGGGGACCAGGGTTCTTC.

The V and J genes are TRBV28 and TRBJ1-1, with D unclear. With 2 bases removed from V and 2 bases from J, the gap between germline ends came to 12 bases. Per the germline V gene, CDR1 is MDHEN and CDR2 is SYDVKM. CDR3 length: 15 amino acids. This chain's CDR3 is CASSLLSKGNTEAFF. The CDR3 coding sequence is TGTGCCAGCAGTTTACTGTCAAAGGGCAACACTGAAGCTTTCTTT.

The CDR3, as DNA: TGTGCCAGCAGCTTGGGCCCCGGGAACCCCGGAGATGAGCAGTTCTTC. It yields the protein CASSLGPGNPGDEQFF. The chain combines TRBV5-4 with TRBJ2-1, with D perhaps TRBD2 (5 bases). From germline, CDR1 is SGHNT and CDR2 YYREEE (reference sequence). V lost 0 bases and J 8 bases, leaving 18 bases between the germline ends. The CDR3 totals 16 residues.

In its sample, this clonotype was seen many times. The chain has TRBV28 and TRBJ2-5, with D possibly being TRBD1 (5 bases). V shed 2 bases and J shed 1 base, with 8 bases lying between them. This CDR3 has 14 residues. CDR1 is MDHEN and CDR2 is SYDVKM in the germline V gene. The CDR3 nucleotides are TGTGCCAGCAGTTTACAGGGTGCCCAAGAGACCCAGTACTTC. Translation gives CASSLQGAQETQYF.